The 2 T cell receptor beta chains in this list originate from one sample, sequenced in a study of post-analysis software for immune sequencing data. Findings of the study overall: Compared with controls, patients had more of five TRBV segments, including TRBV5-6, TRBV5-1 and TRBV20-1.

Which antigens these TCRs recognize remains unknown. Built from TCR beta cDNA, the libraries had unique molecular identifiers in them. TCRdb itself ran the PCR reads through MiXCR, one entry per CDR3 protein. Found here are hundreds of thousands of distinct CDR3 sequences, roughly 27% of them singletons; the top ten hold roughly 0.57%. Input material: blood. The source is a girl under 18 with multiple sclerosis.

This clonotype was recorded at least ten times. V is TRBV10-3 and J is TRBJ2-5, with 8 bases fitting TRBD2. Germline V gene data show CDR1 as ENHRY and CDR2 as SYGVKD. The trim removed 6 bases at V and 5 bases at J, leaving 5 bases unmatched. The CDR3 consists of 13 residues. The DNA of the CDR3 is TGTGCCATCAGGCCGGGACTAGGGGAGACCCAGTACTTC. This sequence encodes CAIRPGLGETQYF.

A few counts support this clonotype. The chain has TRBV6-5 and TRBJ2-1; tentatively, D is TRBD1 (6 bases). V was pared by 0 bases and J by 7 bases, with 19 bases between. The V gene's germline CDR1 is MNHEY and CDR2 SVGAGI. The CDR3 extends over 17 amino acids. This chain's CDR3 is CASSYSPSGQSGNEQFF. For the CDR3, the DNA is TGTGCCAGCAGTTACTCTCCAAGCGGACAGTCGGGAAATGAGCAGTTCTTC.